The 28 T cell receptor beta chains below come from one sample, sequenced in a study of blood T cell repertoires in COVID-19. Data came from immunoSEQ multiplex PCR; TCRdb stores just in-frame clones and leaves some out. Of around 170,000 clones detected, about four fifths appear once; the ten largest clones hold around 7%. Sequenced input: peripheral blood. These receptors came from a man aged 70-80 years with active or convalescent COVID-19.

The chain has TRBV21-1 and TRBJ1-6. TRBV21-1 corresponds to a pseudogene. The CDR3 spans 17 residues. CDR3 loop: CASSKGTRGRANSPLHF. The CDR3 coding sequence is TGTGCCAGCAGCAAAGGAACCCGGGGAAGGGCCAACTCACCCCTCCACTTT.

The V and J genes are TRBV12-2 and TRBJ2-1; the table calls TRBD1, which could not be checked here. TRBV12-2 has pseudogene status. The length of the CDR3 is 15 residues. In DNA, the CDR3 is TGTGCAAGTCGCACCCCGGGACAGGGGGCCGGTGAGCAGTTCTTC. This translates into CASRTPGQGAGEQFF.

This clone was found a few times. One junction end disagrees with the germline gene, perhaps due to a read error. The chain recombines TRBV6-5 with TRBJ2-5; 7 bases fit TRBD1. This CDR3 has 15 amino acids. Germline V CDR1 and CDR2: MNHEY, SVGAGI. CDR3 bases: TGTGCCAGCTGTTATCGACAGGGAACGGTAGAGACCCAGTACTTC. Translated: CASCYRQGTVETQYF.

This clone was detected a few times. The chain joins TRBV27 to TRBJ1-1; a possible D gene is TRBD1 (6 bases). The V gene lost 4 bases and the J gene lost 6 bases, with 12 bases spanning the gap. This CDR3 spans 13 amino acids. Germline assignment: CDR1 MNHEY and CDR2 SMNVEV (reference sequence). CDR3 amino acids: CASSSYRVSEAFF. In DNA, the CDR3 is TGTGCCAGCAGTTCATACAGGGTCTCTGAAGCTTTCTTT.

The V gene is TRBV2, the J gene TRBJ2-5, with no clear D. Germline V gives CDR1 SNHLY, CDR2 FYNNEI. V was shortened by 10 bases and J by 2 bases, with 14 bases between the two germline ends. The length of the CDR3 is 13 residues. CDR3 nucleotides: TGTGCCACCGAATCAGATTTACAAGAGACCCAGTACTTC. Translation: CATESDLQETQYF.

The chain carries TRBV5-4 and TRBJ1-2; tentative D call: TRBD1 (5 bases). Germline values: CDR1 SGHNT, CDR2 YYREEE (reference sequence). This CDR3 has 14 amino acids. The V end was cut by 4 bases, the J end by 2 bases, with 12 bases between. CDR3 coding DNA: TGTGCCAGCAGCCCCCGGGAGGGGAACTATGGCTACACCTTC. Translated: CASSPREGNYGYTF.

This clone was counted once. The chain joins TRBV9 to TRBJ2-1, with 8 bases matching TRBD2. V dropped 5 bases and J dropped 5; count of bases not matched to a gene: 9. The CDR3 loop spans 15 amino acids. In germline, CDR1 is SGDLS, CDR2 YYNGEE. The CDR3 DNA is TGTGCCAGCAGACCCGGGGGGGATCCTGACAATGAGCAGTTCTTC. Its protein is CASRPGGDPDNEQFF.

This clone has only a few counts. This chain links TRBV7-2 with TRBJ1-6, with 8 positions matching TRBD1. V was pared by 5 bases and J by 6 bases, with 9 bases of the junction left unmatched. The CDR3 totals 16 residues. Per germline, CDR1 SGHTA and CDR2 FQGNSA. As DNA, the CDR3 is TGTGCCAGCAGCACGCCGACAGGGGAGGGTAATTCACCCCTCCACTTT. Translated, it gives CASSTPTGEGNSPLHF. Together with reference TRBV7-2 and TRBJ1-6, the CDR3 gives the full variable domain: GAGVSQSPSNKVTEKGKDVELRCDPISGHTALYWYRQSLGQGLEFLIYFQGNSAPDKSGLPSDRFSAERTGGSVSTLTIQRTQQEDSAVYLCASSTPTGEGNSPLHFGNGTRLTVT.

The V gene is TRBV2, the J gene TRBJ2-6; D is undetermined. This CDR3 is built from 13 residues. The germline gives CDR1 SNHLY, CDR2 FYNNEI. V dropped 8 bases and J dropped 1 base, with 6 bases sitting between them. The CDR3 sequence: CASSPSGANVLTF. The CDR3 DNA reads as TGTGCCAGCTCTCCTTCTGGGGCCAACGTCCTGACTTTC.

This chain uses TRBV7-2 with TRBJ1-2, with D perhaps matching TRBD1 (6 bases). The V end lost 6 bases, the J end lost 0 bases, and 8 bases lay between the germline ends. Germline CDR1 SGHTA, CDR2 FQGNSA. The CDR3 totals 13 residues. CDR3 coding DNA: TGTGCCAGCAGGCCAGGGGCTAACTATGGCTACACCTTC. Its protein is CASRPGANYGYTF.

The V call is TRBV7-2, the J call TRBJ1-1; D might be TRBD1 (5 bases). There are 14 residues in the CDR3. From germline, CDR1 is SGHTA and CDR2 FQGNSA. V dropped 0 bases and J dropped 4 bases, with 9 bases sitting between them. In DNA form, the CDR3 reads TGTGCCAGCAGCTTAGCTAGGGGCCTCACTGAAGCTTTCTTT. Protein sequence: CASSLARGLTEAFF.

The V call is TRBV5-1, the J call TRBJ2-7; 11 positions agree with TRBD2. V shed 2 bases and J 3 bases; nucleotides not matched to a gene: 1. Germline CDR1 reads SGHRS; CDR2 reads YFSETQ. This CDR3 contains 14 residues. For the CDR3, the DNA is TGCGCCAGCAGCTTTGGGACTAGCGGCTACGAGCAGTACTTC. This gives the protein CASSFGTSGYEQYF.

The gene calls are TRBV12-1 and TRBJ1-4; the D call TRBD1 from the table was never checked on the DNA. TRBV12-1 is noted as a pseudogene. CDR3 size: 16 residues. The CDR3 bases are TGTGCCAGCAGCTTTGATCAGGGGACAGCGAATGAAAAACTGTTTTTT. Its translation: CASSFDQGTANEKLFF.

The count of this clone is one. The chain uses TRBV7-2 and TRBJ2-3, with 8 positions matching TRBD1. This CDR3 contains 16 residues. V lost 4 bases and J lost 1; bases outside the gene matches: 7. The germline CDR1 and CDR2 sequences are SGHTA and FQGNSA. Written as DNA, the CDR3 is TGTGCCAGCAGCTCACGTGGGGGACAGGGCACAGATACGCAGTATTTT. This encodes CASSSRGGQGTDTQYF.

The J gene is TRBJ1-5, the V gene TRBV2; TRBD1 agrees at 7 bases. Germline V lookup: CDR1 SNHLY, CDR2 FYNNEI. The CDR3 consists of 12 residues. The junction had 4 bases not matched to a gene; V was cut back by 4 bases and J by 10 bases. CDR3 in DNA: TGTGCCAGCAGTGTCAGGGGGGACCCCCAGCATTTT. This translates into CASSVRGDPQHF.

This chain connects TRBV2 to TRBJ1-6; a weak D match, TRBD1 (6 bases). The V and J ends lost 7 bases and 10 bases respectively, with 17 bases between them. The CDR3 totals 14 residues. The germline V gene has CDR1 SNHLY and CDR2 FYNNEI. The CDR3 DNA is TGTGCCAGCATGCCGGGGGGTGGGGGCTCACCCCTCCACTTT. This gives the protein CASMPGGGGSPLHF.

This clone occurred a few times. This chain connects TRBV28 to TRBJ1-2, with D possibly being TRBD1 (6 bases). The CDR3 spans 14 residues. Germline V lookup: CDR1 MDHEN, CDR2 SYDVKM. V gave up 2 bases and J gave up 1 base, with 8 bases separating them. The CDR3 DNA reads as TGTGCCAGCAGTTTAGAACAGGGTAACTATGGCTACACCTTC. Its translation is CASSLEQGNYGYTF.

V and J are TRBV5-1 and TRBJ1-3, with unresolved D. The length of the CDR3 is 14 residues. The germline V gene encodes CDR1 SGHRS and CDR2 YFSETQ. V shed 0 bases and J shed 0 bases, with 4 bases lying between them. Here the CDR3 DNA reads TGCGCCAGCAGCTTGGACGGCTCTGGAAACACCATATATTTT. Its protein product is CASSLDGSGNTIYF.

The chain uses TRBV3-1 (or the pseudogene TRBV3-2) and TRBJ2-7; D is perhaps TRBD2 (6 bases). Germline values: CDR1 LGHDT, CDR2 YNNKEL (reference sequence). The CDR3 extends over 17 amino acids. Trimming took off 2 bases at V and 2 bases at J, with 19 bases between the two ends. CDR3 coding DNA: TGTGCCAGCAGCCAACGCCCTAGAGGGTGGGGGGCCTACGAGCAGTACTTC. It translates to CASSQRPRGWGAYEQYF.

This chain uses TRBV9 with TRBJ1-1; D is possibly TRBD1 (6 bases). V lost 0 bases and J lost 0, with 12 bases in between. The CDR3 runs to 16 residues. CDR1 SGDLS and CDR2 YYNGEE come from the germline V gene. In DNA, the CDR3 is TGTGCCAGCAGCGTAGGAGGGACACACTTGAACACTGAAGCTTTCTTT. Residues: CASSVGGTHLNTEAFF. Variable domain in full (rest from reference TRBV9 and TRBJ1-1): DSGVTQTPKHLITATGQRVTLRCSPRSGDLSVYWYQQSLDQGLQFLIQYYNGEERAKGNILERFSAQQFPDLHSELNLSSLELGDSALYFCASSVGGTHLNTEAFFGQGTRLTVV.

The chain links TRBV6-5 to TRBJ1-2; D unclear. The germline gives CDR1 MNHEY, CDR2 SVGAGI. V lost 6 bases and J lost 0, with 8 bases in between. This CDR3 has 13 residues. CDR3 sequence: CASRLIANYGYTF. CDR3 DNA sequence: TGTGCCAGCAGGTTAATAGCTAACTATGGCTACACCTTC.

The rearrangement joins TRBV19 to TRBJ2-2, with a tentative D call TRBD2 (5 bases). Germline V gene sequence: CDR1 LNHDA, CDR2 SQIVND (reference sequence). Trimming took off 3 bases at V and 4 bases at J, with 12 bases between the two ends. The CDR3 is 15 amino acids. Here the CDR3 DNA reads TGTGCCAGTAGTATCTTCTCGGGGTCCACCGGGGAGCTGTTTTTT. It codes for CASSIFSGSTGELFF.

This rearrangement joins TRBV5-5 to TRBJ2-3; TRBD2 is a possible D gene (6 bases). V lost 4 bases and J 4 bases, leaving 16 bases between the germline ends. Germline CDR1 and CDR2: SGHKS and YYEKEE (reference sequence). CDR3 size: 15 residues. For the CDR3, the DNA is TGTGCCAGCAGCGATGGGGGGAGAGGGGCAGATACGCAGTATTTT. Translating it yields CASSDGGRGADTQYF.

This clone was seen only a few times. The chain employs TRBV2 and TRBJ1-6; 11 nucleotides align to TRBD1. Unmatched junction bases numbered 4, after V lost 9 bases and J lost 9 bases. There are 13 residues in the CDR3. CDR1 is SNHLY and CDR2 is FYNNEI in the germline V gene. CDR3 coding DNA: TGTGCCAGTGGACAGGGGGCCACTTCACCCCTCCACTTT. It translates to CASGQGATSPLHF.

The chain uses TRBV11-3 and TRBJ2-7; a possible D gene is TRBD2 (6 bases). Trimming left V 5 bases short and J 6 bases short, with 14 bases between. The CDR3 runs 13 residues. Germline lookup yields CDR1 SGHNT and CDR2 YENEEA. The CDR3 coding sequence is TGTGCCAGCAGCCCCCGTTCGGGAGCCGAGCAGTACTTC. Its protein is CASSPRSGAEQYF.

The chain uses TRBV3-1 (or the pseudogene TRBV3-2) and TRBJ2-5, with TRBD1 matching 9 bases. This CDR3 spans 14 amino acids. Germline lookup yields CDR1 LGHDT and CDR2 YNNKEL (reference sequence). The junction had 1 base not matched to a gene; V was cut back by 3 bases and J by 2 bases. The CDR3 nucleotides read TGTGCCAGCAGCCAGGGACAGGGTCAAGAGACCCAGTACTTC. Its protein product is CASSQGQGQETQYF.

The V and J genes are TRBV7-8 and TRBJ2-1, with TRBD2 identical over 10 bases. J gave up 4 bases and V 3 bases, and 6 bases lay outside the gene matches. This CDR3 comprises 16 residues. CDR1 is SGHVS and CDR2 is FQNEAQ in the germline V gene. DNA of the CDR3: TGTGCCAGCAGCTTTAGGGGTAGCGGGGGGTACAATGAGCAGTTCTTC. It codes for CASSFRGSGGYNEQFF.

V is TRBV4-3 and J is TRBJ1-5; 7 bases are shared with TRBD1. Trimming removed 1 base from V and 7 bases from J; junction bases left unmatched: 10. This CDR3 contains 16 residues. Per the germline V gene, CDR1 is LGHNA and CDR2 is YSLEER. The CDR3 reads CASSQVWDSGKQPQHF. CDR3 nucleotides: TGCGCCAGCAGCCAAGTGTGGGACAGTGGGAAGCAGCCCCAGCATTTT.